Below, 17 T cell receptor beta chains from the same sample are listed, as sequenced in a study of cytomegalovirus exposure and HLA in healthy donors. The PCR employed 60 Vbeta primers together with 13 Jbeta primers. Generated by immunoSEQ multiplex PCR, the TCRdb table keeps only in-frame clones and is missing some. This sample has about 110,000 clones, with 60% to 85% found just once. The sequenced sample was PBMCs. All receptors derive from a male donor in good health and CMV-seronegative.

The chain recombines TRBV6-1 with TRBJ1-4, with 10 bases identical to TRBD1. Trimming at V came to 7 bases and at J to 5 bases, leaving 7 bases not matched to a gene. This CDR3 is built from 15 residues. Germline values: CDR1 MNHNS, CDR2 SASEGT. The CDR3, as DNA: TGTGCCAGCACTGTGCCGGGACAGGGGAATGAAAAACTGTTTTTT. Its protein product is CASTVPGQGNEKLFF.

The chain has TRBV5-4 and TRBJ2-2, with 11 bases matching TRBD1. The CDR3 runs to 15 residues. The germline CDR1 and CDR2 sequences are SGHNT and YYREEE (reference sequence). V gave up 4 bases and J gave up 9 bases; unmatched junction bases: 8. CDR3 sequence (DNA): TGTGCCAGCAGCCAAGTAGGGACAGGGGGTCGGGAGCTGTTTTTT. Translating it yields CASSQVGTGGRELFF.

The chain combines TRBV7-8 with TRBJ2-1; no firm D call. The germline CDR1 and CDR2 sequences are SGHVS and FQNEAQ. V lost 1 base and J 8 bases, leaving 12 bases between the germline ends. The CDR3 runs to 14 residues. CDR3 DNA sequence: TGTGCCAGCAGCTTAGGTGGGTACAGAGATGAGCAGTTCTTC. This codes for CASSLGGYRDEQFF.

This clone was seen just once. The rearrangement links TRBV4-2 to TRBJ2-3; D is perhaps TRBD2 (5 bases). The CDR3 extends over 14 amino acids. With 1 base removed from V and 5 bases from J, the gap between germline ends came to 10 bases. The germline V gene encodes CDR1 LGHNA and CDR2 YNFKEQ. CDR3 sequence (DNA): TGTGCCAGCAGCCAAGTGCTAGCCGGAGATACGCAGTATTTT. Protein product: CASSQVLAGDTQYF.

The chain joins TRBV18 to TRBJ2-7; D remains ambiguous. Trimming cost V 4 bases and J 6 bases, with 13 bases left between them. The CDR3 extends over 13 amino acids. CDR1 is KGHSH, CDR2 LQKENI, per germline. CDR3 loop: CASSLDVGSEQYF. The CDR3 nucleotides are TGTGCCAGCTCACTTGATGTTGGTAGCGAGCAGTACTTC.

The chain joins TRBV7-3 to TRBJ2-3; 13 nucleotides align to TRBD2. V was clipped by 5 bases and J by 3 bases; unmatched bases: 2. Germline assignment: CDR1 SGHTA and CDR2 FQGTGA. The CDR3 is 15 amino acids. CDR3 region: CASSPLAGGTDTQYF. The CDR3 DNA reads as TGTGCCAGCAGCCCACTAGCGGGAGGGACAGATACGCAGTATTTT.

The chain combines TRBV10-1 with TRBJ2-3; tentatively, D is TRBD2 (5 bases). CDR3 length equals 14 residues. V was pared by 5 bases and J by 6 bases, with 15 bases between. Germline V gene data show CDR1 as WNHNN and CDR2 as SYGVQD (reference sequence). The CDR3 DNA follows: TGCGCCAGCAGTATCCGGGATTCCACCGATACGCAGTATTTT. Encoded protein: CASSIRDSTDTQYF.

This clone came up once. This rearrangement joins TRBV11-3 to TRBJ1-2, with D tentatively TRBD1 (5 bases). CDR3 length: 12 amino acids. V was pared by 4 bases and J by 8 bases, with 11 bases between. Germline V gene sequence: CDR1 SGHNT, CDR2 YENEEA. The CDR3 protein is CASSSDILGYTF. Written as DNA, the CDR3 is TGTGCCAGCAGCTCGGACATCCTGGGCTACACCTTC.

This clone showed up just once. The V call is TRBV4-3, the J call TRBJ1-1; maybe TRBD1 (6 bases). The CDR3 spans 14 residues. CDR1 is LGHNA and CDR2 is YSLEER in the germline V gene. V shed 4 bases and J shed 1 base, with 10 bases lying between them. CDR3 amino acids: CASSPIGGNTEAFF. The DNA of the CDR3 is TGCGCCAGCAGCCCTATAGGGGGGAACACTGAAGCTTTCTTT.

V and J are TRBV6-1 and TRBJ2-7, with D possibly TRBD1 on 5 matching bases. The CDR3 covers 13 residues. V lost 4 bases and J lost 2, with 9 bases in between. The germline CDR1 and CDR2 sequences are MNHNS and SASEGT. The CDR3 is CASSARVAYEQYF. CDR3 DNA sequence: TGTGCCAGCAGTGCCAGGGTTGCCTACGAGCAGTACTTC.

The chain uses TRBV28 and TRBJ1-5, with D perhaps TRBD1 (5 bases). The CDR3 contains 16 residues. V lost 7 bases and J 2 bases, leaving 18 bases between the germline ends. Germline CDR1 MDHEN, CDR2 SYDVKM. This CDR3 is CASTEIQGMGNQPQHF. The CDR3 DNA is TGTGCCAGCACAGAGATCCAGGGTATGGGCAATCAGCCCCAGCATTTT.

This clone was seen a single time. V and J are TRBV7-2 and TRBJ2-4, with D perhaps TRBD2 (6 bases). Germline V gives CDR1 SGHTA, CDR2 FQGNSA. V was clipped by 3 bases and J by 0 bases, with 18 bases between them. This CDR3 comprises 18 residues. CDR3: CASSFSAGLMLAKNIQYF. The CDR3 coding sequence is TGTGCCAGCAGCTTTTCCGCGGGACTGATGCTAGCCAAAAACATTCAGTACTTC.

This clone is a singleton in its sample. J is TRBJ2-7 and V is TRBV5-1; 8 nucleotides match TRBD2. CDR1 and CDR2 (germline): SGHRS, YFSETQ. After removal of 3 bases from V and 3 bases from J, the junction contained 8 bases not matched to a gene. This CDR3 has 15 amino acids. The CDR3 protein is CASSSTAGVYYEQYF. CDR3 sequence (DNA): TGCGCCAGCAGCTCAACAGCGGGGGTCTACTACGAGCAGTACTTC. The variable domain in full, with the rest retrieved from reference TRBV5-1 and TRBJ2-7, is KAGVTQTPRYLIKTRGQQVTLSCSPISGHRSVSWYQQTPGQGLQFLFEYFSETQRNKGNFPGRFSGRQFSNSRSEMNVSTLELGDSALYLCASSSTAGVYYEQYFGPGTRLTVT.

The chain couples TRBV4-1 to TRBJ2-1; 12 nucleotides match TRBD2. The V and J ends lost 0 bases and 8 bases, in that order; junction bases with no gene match: 8. Germline CDR1 is MGHRA and CDR2 is YSYEKL. The CDR3 is 17 amino acids. The CDR3 DNA reads as TGCGCCAGCAGCCAAGACAATAGGCTAGCGGGAGGGTATGAGCAGTTCTTC. Its protein is CASSQDNRLAGGYEQFF.

V and J are TRBV7-2 and TRBJ1-4; D is undetermined. CDR3 length equals 14 residues. Trimming removed 5 bases at V and 0 bases at J, with 7 bases between. Germline V gene sequence: CDR1 SGHTA, CDR2 FQGNSA. The CDR3 is CASSRLATNEKLFF. CDR3 sequence (DNA): TGTGCCAGCAGCAGACTGGCAACTAATGAAAAACTGTTTTTT.

J is TRBJ2-5 and V is TRBV7-3, with D maybe TRBD2 (5 bases). Germline V gene lookup returns CDR1 SGHTA and CDR2 FQGTGA. With 5 bases removed from V and 2 bases from J, the gap between germline ends came to 9 bases. The CDR3 contains 13 residues. CDR3 coding DNA: TGTGCCAGCAGCCGGTTAGCGCAAGAGACCCAGTACTTC. Protein sequence: CASSRLAQETQYF.

The chain employs TRBV7-8 and TRBJ2-5; no reliable D call. Trimming took off 6 bases at V and 5 bases at J, with 7 bases between the two ends. The CDR3 consists of 11 residues. Germline-derived CDR1 and CDR2 are SGHVS and FQNEAQ. For the CDR3, the DNA is TGTGCCAGCAGGAAACTGGAGACCCAGTACTTC. Encoded protein: CASRKLETQYF.